The 26 T cell receptor beta chains below come from one sample, sequenced in a study of OX40 agonist ivuxolimab in advanced cancers. Some clones are missing from TCRdb's copy, which holds only in-frame ones; the method was immunoSEQ multiplex PCR. The profile shows tens of thousands of clones, roughly 90% of them singletons. Sequences were derived from CD4+ or CD8+ T cells sorted from blood, sampled in a trial of the OX40 agonist ivuxolimab. The receptors come from an adult with an advanced solid tumor such as melanoma, head and neck, liver or kidney cancer.

The chain combines TRBV7-8 with TRBJ1-2; TRBD1 matches 9 bases. After removal of 5 bases from V and 4 bases from J, the junction contained 5 bases not matched to a gene. Germline V gene lookup returns CDR1 SGHVS and CDR2 FQNEAQ. The CDR3 spans 14 residues. The CDR3 coding sequence is TGTGCCAGCAGCCTGGACAGGGGTGGCTATGGCTACACCTTC. It yields the protein CASSLDRGGYGYTF.

The V gene is TRBV6-1, the J gene TRBJ2-7; a possible D gene is TRBD2 (5 bases). Germline CDR1 MNHNS, CDR2 SASEGT. The CDR3 totals 11 residues. The V gene lost 3 bases and the J gene lost 7 bases, with 7 bases spanning the gap. The CDR3 here is CASSDPGEQYF. The CDR3 DNA follows: TGTGCCAGCAGTGACCCGGGGGAGCAGTACTTC.

V and J are TRBV5-1 and TRBJ2-7; D call uncertain. The germline V gene has CDR1 SGHRS and CDR2 YFSETQ. CDR3 length equals 16 residues. Trimming pared 2 bases from V and 1 base from J, leaving 16 bases between. The CDR3 spells CASSFLPAGRSYEQYF. DNA for the CDR3: TGCGCCAGCAGCTTCCTACCAGCCGGAAGGTCCTACGAGCAGTACTTC.

This chain links TRBV11-2 with TRBJ2-7; 8 bases match TRBD2. This CDR3 comprises 14 residues. CDR1 and CDR2 (germline): SGHAT, FQNNGV. Germline trimming cut 3 bases from V and 4 bases from J; bases unmatched to any gene: 5. The CDR3 DNA follows: TGTGCCAGCAGCTTGCGGGAGGTGTCGTACGAGCAGTACTTC. The encoded protein is CASSLREVSYEQYF. Using reference TRBV11-2 and TRBJ2-7 for the parts outside the CDR3, the full variable domain is EAGVAQSPRYKIIEKRQSVAFWCNPISGHATLYWYQQILGQGPKLLIQFQNNGVVDDSQLPKDRFSAERLKGVDSTLKIQPAKLEDSAVYLCASSLREVSYEQYFGPGTRLTVT.

The gene calls are TRBV7-9 and TRBJ2-3, with D possibly being TRBD1 (5 bases). Trimming stripped 4 bases from V and 0 bases from J, with 14 bases between. CDR1 and CDR2 from the germline V gene are SEHNR and FQNEAQ (reference sequence). This CDR3 is 16 amino acids long. Here the CDR3 reads CASSSRQPLSTDTQYF. As DNA, the CDR3 is TGTGCCAGCAGCTCCCGACAGCCACTAAGCACAGATACGCAGTATTTT.

This rearrangement joins TRBV5-4 to TRBJ2-1, with 7 bases aligning to TRBD2. The CDR3 extends over 17 amino acids. Germline assignment: CDR1 SGHNT and CDR2 YYREEE (reference sequence). V lost 0 bases and J lost 4; bases outside the gene matches: 10. The CDR3 coding sequence is TGTGCCAGCAGCTTGGCTGGAGTGGGAGGGCCGTACAATGAGCAGTTCTTC. Amino acid sequence: CASSLAGVGGPYNEQFF.

About this clone: The germline gene is not matched at one end of the junction; a read error may be the cause. This sequence joins TRBV6-6 and TRBJ2-7; 8 bases are a match to TRBD1. This CDR3 is built from 15 residues. CDR1 and CDR2 from the germline V gene are MNHNY and SVGAGI (reference sequence). This CDR3 reads CASSYARTGKYGQYF. The CDR3 nucleotides read TGTGCCAGCAGTTACGCCAGGACAGGGAAGTACGGGCAGTACTTC.

This clone was observed a few times. V gene TRBV30 combines with J gene TRBJ1-4; the D is unclear. CDR1 and CDR2 from the germline V gene are GTSNPN and SVGIG (reference sequence). Trimming took off 1 base at V and 3 bases at J, with 9 bases between the two ends. The CDR3 totals 14 residues. The CDR3 loop reads CAWSEGSANEKLFF. The CDR3 nucleotides read TGTGCCTGGAGTGAAGGATCTGCTAATGAAAAACTGTTTTTT. The full variable domain, with the rest looked up from reference TRBV30 and TRBJ1-4, is SQTIHQWPATLVQPVGSPLSLECTVEGTSNPNLYWYRQAAGRGLQLLFYSVGIGQISSEVPQNLSASRPQDRQFILSSKKLLLSDSGFYLCAWSEGSANEKLFFGSGTQLSVL.

This clone was recorded only once. The rearrangement uses TRBV19 and TRBJ2-1; no reliable D call. Trimming left V 0 bases short and J 0 bases short, with 12 bases between. CDR3 length: 17 residues. Looked up from germline, CDR1 is LNHDA and CDR2 is SQIVND (reference sequence). Written as DNA, the CDR3 is TGTGCCAGTAGTATAGACGCCCGACCGAGCTCCTACAATGAGCAGTTCTTC. Translated: CASSIDARPSSYNEQFF.

This clone occurred a few times. The chain combines TRBV2 with TRBJ1-1; 9 nucleotides match TRBD1. The CDR3 runs to 13 residues. The ends lost 7 bases at V and 6 bases at J; junction bases unmatched: 6. Germline CDR1 and CDR2: SNHLY and FYNNEI. The CDR3 here is CASIDRGYAEAFF. Here the CDR3 DNA reads TGTGCCAGCATAGACAGGGGGTACGCTGAAGCTTTCTTT.

J is TRBJ1-4 and V is TRBV11-2; the D gene is possibly TRBD1 (5 bases). The V end lost 4 bases, the J end lost 7 bases, and 10 bases lay between the germline ends. Germline V gene data show CDR1 as SGHAT and CDR2 as FQNNGV. The CDR3 runs 13 residues. CDR3 region: CASSWGEGEKLFF. Here the CDR3 DNA reads TGTGCCAGCAGCTGGGGGGAGGGTGAAAAACTGTTTTTT.

The chain couples TRBV19 to TRBJ2-5, with TRBD2 as a possible D gene (6 bases). Germline V gene data show CDR1 as LNHDA and CDR2 as SQIVND (reference sequence). The CDR3 has 13 residues. Trimming shortened V by 5 bases and J by 5 bases, and 12 bases separated the two germline ends. This CDR3 is CASSRFSGETQYF. The CDR3 DNA is TGTGCCAGTAGTCGTTTCAGCGGGGAGACCCAGTACTTC.

V usage is TRBV6-5 and J usage is TRBJ2-5, with D hard to call. The end of the DNA aligns better with TRBJ2-7, so the J call may be wrong. In germline, CDR1 is MNHEY, CDR2 SVGAGI. The CDR3 is made up of 14 amino acids. CDR3 residues: CASSYSRSSYEQYF. Written as DNA, the CDR3 is TGTGCCAGCAGTTACTCTCGGAGCTCCTACGAGCAGTACTTC.

About this clone itself: The junction and the germline gene differ at one end; a read error may be behind it. The chain couples TRBV7-9 to TRBJ1-5; D is unresolved. The length of the CDR3 is 15 residues. Per germline, CDR1 SEHNR and CDR2 FQNEAQ (reference sequence). The CDR3 here is CASSQSNGQDQPLHF. The CDR3, as DNA: TGTGCCAGCAGCCAGTCGAATGGGCAGGATCAGCCCCTGCATTTT.

V gene TRBV6-5 combines with J gene TRBJ2-7; 10 nucleotides agree with TRBD2. The ends lost 3 bases at V and 3 bases at J; junction bases unmatched: 8. This CDR3 has 16 residues. The germline V gene has CDR1 MNHEY and CDR2 SVGAGI. The CDR3: CASSYRSSGSFYEQYF. The DNA of the CDR3 is TGTGCCAGCAGTTATCGTTCTAGCGGGAGCTTCTACGAGCAGTACTTC.

CDR3 coding DNA: TGTGCCAGCAGATCAACTAGCGGGTTCTCCTACGAGCAGTACTTC. This codes for CASRSTSGFSYEQYF. This chain connects TRBV25-1 to TRBJ2-7, with 9 bases that match TRBD2. Trimming removed 6 bases from V and 0 bases from J; junction bases left unmatched: 6. The CDR3 runs to 15 residues. The germline CDR1 and CDR2 sequences are MGHDK and SYGVNS.

This chain uses TRBV19 with TRBJ2-3, with D tentatively TRBD1 (7 bases). Germline CDR1 and CDR2: LNHDA and SQIVND (reference sequence). The CDR3 length is 13 residues. V was trimmed by 6 bases and J by 4 bases, leaving 11 bases between them. Written as DNA, the CDR3 is TGTGCCAGTAGCCAGGGGGGCGCAGATACGCAGTATTTT. Translating it yields CASSQGGADTQYF.

The V gene is TRBV10-3, the J gene TRBJ2-3, with 11 bases identical to TRBD2. V trimming: 7 bases; J trimming: 4 bases; junction bases outside the gene matches: 1. Germline CDR1 ENHRY, CDR2 SYGVKD. The CDR3 covers 13 residues. The CDR3 DNA reads TGTGCCATCAAGACTAGCGGGGCAGATACGCAGTATTTT. This codes for CAIKTSGADTQYF.

The V and J genes are TRBV5-1 and TRBJ2-3, with 10 bases lining up with TRBD2. With V trimmed by 2 bases and J by 6 bases, 15 bases remained unmatched. Germline assignment: CDR1 SGHRS and CDR2 YFSETQ. The CDR3 is made up of 18 amino acids. The CDR3 loop reads CASSFRTGTSASRDTQYF. Here the CDR3 DNA reads TGCGCCAGCAGCTTCAGAACCGGGACTAGCGCTAGCCGGGATACGCAGTATTTT.

The rearrangement links TRBV4-1 to TRBJ2-3; a possible D gene is TRBD2 (5 bases). CDR1 and CDR2 from the germline V gene are MGHRA and YSYEKL. The CDR3 runs to 16 residues. V lost 2 bases and J lost 1, with 13 bases in between. This CDR3 reads CASSQTERLGTDTQYF. The CDR3 DNA sequence: TGCGCCAGCAGCCAAACAGAGCGGTTAGGCACAGATACGCAGTATTTT.

This clone was seen only once. The genes are TRBV28 and TRBJ2-3; 13 bases are a match to TRBD2. From germline, CDR1 is MDHEN and CDR2 SYDVKM. Trimming at V came to 6 bases and at J to 5 bases, leaving 14 bases not matched to a gene. The CDR3 spans 18 residues. CDR3 protein: CASSPPGLAGVGQDTQYF. CDR3 DNA sequence: TGTGCCAGCAGCCCACCCGGACTAGCGGGAGTAGGTCAAGATACGCAGTATTTT.

Only one count was recorded for this clone. This chain links TRBV5-1 with TRBJ2-5, with a possible D match to TRBD1 (5 bases). The CDR3 covers 15 residues. Trimming removed 0 bases at V and 4 bases at J, with 13 bases between. Germline V gene lookup returns CDR1 SGHRS and CDR2 YFSETQ. The CDR3 nucleotides are TGCGCCAGCAGCTTGGGGTGGACACTCCCAGAGACCCAGTACTTC. As protein: CASSLGWTLPETQYF.

The chain joins TRBV10-2 to TRBJ2-4, with D possibly being TRBD2 (6 bases). Trimming pared 10 bases from V and 3 bases from J, leaving 19 bases between. The CDR3 length is 15 residues. From germline, CDR1 is WSHSY and CDR2 SAAADI. CDR3 sequence reads: CATIRGGTGKNIQYF. The CDR3 nucleotides are TGCGCCACCATCAGAGGAGGGACGGGCAAAAACATTCAGTACTTC.

V is TRBV7-9 and J is TRBJ1-4; D not certain. V lost 5 bases and J lost 8, with 21 bases in between. Germline CDR1 reads SEHNR; CDR2 reads FQNEAQ (reference sequence). The CDR3 is 16 residues long. CDR3 coding DNA: TGTGCCAGCAGCCCAAATACCGACACCGGCAGGGAAAAACTGTTTTTT. Translation gives CASSPNTDTGREKLFF.

CDR3 in DNA: TGTGCCAGTAGTATCAGGACCCTTGCCCGGACAGTCGCAGAGAGGTATGGCTACACCTTC. It yields the protein CASSIRTLARTVAERYGYTF. This chain uses TRBV19 with TRBJ1-2, with TRBD1 as a possible D gene (6 bases). Germline V gene data show CDR1 as LNHDA and CDR2 as SQIVND (reference sequence). The CDR3 runs 20 residues. V dropped 3 bases and J dropped 5 bases, with 31 bases sitting between them. Together with reference TRBV19 and TRBJ1-2, the CDR3 gives the full variable domain: DGGITQSPKYLFRKEGQNVTLSCEQNLNHDAMYWYRQDPGQGLRLIYYSQIVNDFQKGDIAEGYSVSREKKESFPLTVTSAQKNPTAFYLCASSIRTLARTVAERYGYTFGSGTRLTVV.

V is TRBV7-8 and J is TRBJ2-7; TRBD1 matches 7 bases. The CDR3 length is 18 residues. Trimming took 3 bases from V and 5 from J; bases not matched to a gene: 19. Germline-derived CDR1 and CDR2 are SGHVS and FQNEAQ. The CDR3 reads CASSFTTGIPLRSHEQYF. CDR3 coding DNA: TGTGCCAGCAGCTTTACGACAGGGATCCCCCTGAGGTCCCACGAGCAGTACTTC.